This T cell receptor beta chain was recorded in a study of cytomegalovirus exposure and HLA in healthy donors. Trimming left V 3 bases short and J 7 bases short, with 13 bases between. CDR1 and CDR2 (germline): MGHRA, YSYEKL. The CDR3 contains 14 residues. Note on this clone: Antigen: not known. Other DNA sequences in this sample translate to the same CDR3.

The PCR was carried out with 60 Vbeta primers and 13 Jbeta primers. The protocol was immunoSEQ multiplex PCR, while the TCRdb copy is restricted to in-frame clones and leaves out a portion. The table shows 110,000 to 150,000 clones, with approximately 83% occurring only once. When sampled, the donors appeared nominally healthy, though they likely had unrecorded immune exposures. Findings of the study overall: An analysis was carried out at a later point. It showed that HLA-associated TCR beta chains were more clonally expanded than equally common non-associated chains. It was reportedly the case that the classifier diagnosed cytomegalovirus status with high specificity and sensitivity.

The sample consisted of PBMCs. The chain combines TRBV4-1 with TRBJ1-5; D perhaps matches TRBD1 (6 bases). This TCR derives from a man aged 35 to 55 in good health and CMV-seropositive. The CDR3 region has the DNA TGCGCCAGCAGCCAGCGAGGGGGACGGCAGCCCCAGCATTTT. The encoded protein is CASSQRGGRQPQHF.